The entry below gives a single T cell receptor beta chain sequence along with its context. This clonotype came up a few times. This receptor's antigen is unknown. There are no base qualities to consult, and no much larger clone falls within one base. As encoded in the germline V gene (reference sequence), CDR1 is SEHNR while CDR2 is FQNEAQ. Including the terminal cysteine and phenylalanine, the CDR3 comprises 16 residues. Only the CDR3 DNA stays, 48 bases, in frame from base 1. Germline trimming: 5 bases from V, 5 bases from J; junction bases outside gene matches: 9. This sample was included in a study of response to subunit inactivated influenza vaccine (dated 2018 in TCRdb). Study-level background: Deep quantitative profiling of the T cell receptor repertoire was used in the study to follow responses to a trivalent subunit inactivated influenza vaccine.

The library was made by RT-PCR. TCRdb names Illumina HiSeq 2500 as the instrument used. Using fastp at Q25 and MiXCR, TCRdb reprocessed the public reads and kept productive beta chains. Here each entry gathers all rows of one CDR3 protein and keeps the most common genes and DNA. For this sample there are a few hundred thousand distinct CDR3 sequences; approximately 14% appear just once. The top ten clonotypes cover 8.5% to 14% of the sample. The investigation overall reported the following: The authors proposed that each seasonal influenza vaccination may bring in only a limited number of new T cells.

The rearrangement combines TRBV7-9 with TRBJ2-5, with 12 junctional bases fitting TRBD2. The specimen was PBMCs from blood, collected about 12 days after vaccination. The receptor was derived from a man aged 45-65 years who received an inactivated influenza vaccine. Donor details come from another sample of the same person, matched by shared clones. The encoded CDR3 is CASSHRLAGESETQYF. Here is the DNA: TGTGCCAGCAGCCATCGACTAGCGGGAGAGTCGGAGACCCAGTACTTC. The reference TRBV7-9 and TRBJ2-5 proteins fill in what lies around the CDR3, so the full variable domain reads DTGVSQNPRHKITKRGQNVTFRCDPISEHNRLYWYRQTLGQGPEFLTYFQNEAQLEKSRLLSDRFSAERPKGSFSTLEIQRTEQGDSAMYLCASSHRLAGESETQYFGPGTRLLVL.